This note documents a single TCR beta chain sequence. Its cognate antigen has yet to be identified. Base qualities are not recorded, but no much larger clone differs from it by a single base. The label giving this sample's treatment or condition can be read as: approximately 18 received Ad26.COV2.S at low or high dose, single or two shots; roughly 5 received placebo; per-sample allocation not given. For vaccine and placebo recipients, the sequenced repertoires came from samples collected on day 63 after the first injection. Between 29 July and 7 August 2020, Cohort 1b enrolled around 25 adults aged 18-55 years at one site in Boston, USA. As a vaccine, Ad26.COV2.S was a replication-incompetent adenovirus type 26 vector that expressed a prefusion-stabilized SARS-CoV-2 spike protein derived from the original Wuhan strain. V lost 5 bases and J lost 7 bases, and the count of bases not matched to a germline gene is 10. The germline V gene yields SGHTA for CDR1 and FQGNSA for CDR2. Including the terminal cysteine and phenylalanine, the CDR3 comprises 15 residues. CDR3 DNA is the only sequence kept; it has 45 bases, read in frame from the first base.

TCRbeta CDR3 regions were sequenced with the immunoSEQ Assay. After extraction, genomic DNA underwent amplification by bias-controlled multiplex PCR, followed by high-throughput sequencing. The published analysis was carried out like this. To quantify the absolute abundance of every unique TCRbeta CDR3 region, sequences were collapsed and filtered. T cell fraction was estimated by normalization of TCRbeta template counts to usable DNA, with usable DNA being measured through amplification of reference genes present in all nucleated cells. Repertoire TCRs were annotated as SARS-CoV-2-specific by exact matching of V gene, CDR3 amino acid sequence and J gene to a known reactive TCR set. The reference SARS-CoV-2 TCR set came from MIRA and was filtered for enrichment in COVID-19-positive ImmuneCODE repertoires, removing public or cross-reactive TCRs. Using the MIRA antigens, annotated TCRs were further analysed by specific ORF or by position within an ORF. Breadth was defined as the number of annotated unique rearrangements divided by the total number of unique productive rearrangements, and depth was defined as the summed frequency of the annotated unique rearrangements. Two-sided Wilcoxon rank-sum tests were used to compare TCR breadth between groups. TCRdb limited this immuneACCESS table to in-frame rearrangements with V and J called. A share of clones is missing; checked studies link under half to unresolved V genes, and the rest is unexplained. V, J and clone size reflect that table, while D and trimming were determined from the DNA. The sample contains around 450,000 clones, roughly 88% of them found a single time. Together, the top ten hold roughly 4% of the sample.

These data belong to a study of Ad26.COV2.S vaccination and SARS-CoV-2 variants (dated by TCRdb to the early 2020s). At the level of the whole study: Donors in the vaccine arm were drawn from COV1001, a multicentre, randomized, double-blind, placebo-controlled phase I-IIa trial testing Ad26.COV2.S in healthy adults. Ad26.COV2.S was administered intramuscularly at 5 x 10^10 or 1 x 10^11 viral particles, either as a single shot or as two shots given 56 days apart. The specificity and breadth of SARS-CoV-2-reactive T cell receptors after Ad26.COV2.S vaccination were assessed by TCRbeta repertoire sequencing. A total of some 30 samples were included in the TCR-sequenced set, comprising around 19 Ad26.COV2.S vaccine recipients, 5 placebo recipients and 8 SARS-CoV-2 convalescent individuals. Participants in the trial were split at random into five groups of five each, receiving low-dose or high-dose Ad26.COV2.S once or twice, or else placebo on both occasions. Throughout the experiments and outcome assessment, investigators stayed blinded to trial group allocation.

General findings and caveats noted by the study authors: Ad26.COV2.S recipients had higher spike-specific TCR breadth than placebo recipients (P = 0.0014). Comparable non-spike TCR breadth was observed between vaccine and placebo recipients, consistent with only spike being contained in the vaccine. After vaccination, substantial breadth of spike-specific CD8+ and CD4+ T cell responses was reported. According to the authors, total T cell responses may have been underestimated by the TCR breadth and depth analyses. The study was not powered to compare responses between vaccine doses or regimens.

This receptor was obtained from a person aged 18-65 years who received the Ad26.COV2.S COVID-19 vaccine or a placebo. Sequences were derived from peripheral blood, sampled in a trial of Ad26.COV2.S vaccine versus placebo. The V and J genes are TRBV7-2 and TRBJ2-2, with TRBD2 identical over 7 junction bases. The CDR3 region: CASSPGAGVVGELFF. The DNA is TGTGCCAGCAGCCCCGGGGCGGGAGTCGTCGGGGAGCTGTTTTTT.